A single sample is the source of the 5 T cell receptor beta chains below, sequenced in a study of blood T cell repertoires in COVID-19. Sequencing was performed with immunoSEQ multiplex PCR; in TCRdb, only in-frame clones are kept and a portion is missing. The table lists nearly 50,000 clones, 75% to 90% of them singletons. The sample taken for sequencing was peripheral blood. These receptors were taken from a woman aged 80 or over with COVID-19, enrolled during active disease.

The chain employs TRBV19 and TRBJ2-5, with TRBD2 identical over 7 bases. After removal of 6 bases from V and 3 bases from J, the junction contained 4 bases not matched to a gene. Germline CDR1 and CDR2: LNHDA and SQIVND (reference sequence). The CDR3 contains 13 residues. CDR3 in amino acids: CASRPAGKETQYF. CDR3 bases: TGTGCCAGTAGGCCAGCGGGGAAAGAGACCCAGTACTTC.

The V call is TRBV12-3 or TRBV12-4, the J call TRBJ1-2, with TRBD1 matching 9 bases. V dropped 6 bases and J dropped 4; count of bases not matched to a gene: 3. This CDR3 has 13 amino acids. The CDR3 sequence is CASSSTGGYGYTF. The CDR3 DNA sequence: TGTGCCAGCAGCTCGACAGGGGGCTATGGCTACACCTTC.

This clone occurred a few times. The chain has TRBV5-8 and TRBJ2-7; the D gene is possibly TRBD2 (6 bases). CDR3 size: 18 residues. Germline loops: CDR1 SGHTS, CDR2 YDEGEE. V was shortened by 1 base and J by 4 bases, with 24 bases between the two germline ends. Written as DNA, the CDR3 is TGTGCCAGCAGCTTGCTCCTTGCGGGGCAGGGAATACGGTACGAGCAGTACTTC. As protein: CASSLLLAGQGIRYEQYF.

The CDR3 DNA follows: TGTGCCAGCAGGTCCCTAGGGGGCGCGATGACTGAAGCTTTCTTT. The encoded protein is CASRSLGGAMTEAFF. The J gene is TRBJ1-1, the V gene TRBV28, with 7 bases fitting TRBD1. J gave up 5 bases and V 6 bases, and 12 bases lay outside the gene matches. Looked up from germline, CDR1 is MDHEN and CDR2 is SYDVKM. The CDR3 consists of 15 residues.

The chain employs TRBV7-9 and TRBJ1-4; 10 bases are shared with TRBD1. CDR1 and CDR2 from the germline V gene are SEHNR and FQNEAQ (reference sequence). CDR3 size: 15 residues. Trimming removed 3 bases from V and 8 bases from J; junction bases left unmatched: 6. CDR3 nucleotides: TGTGCCAGCAGCTTGGGACAGGGGAAGGTGGAAAAACTGTTTTTT. Its protein product is CASSLGQGKVEKLFF.